This note documents a single T cell receptor (beta chain) sequence. Its antigen remains unknown. The sample is drawn from a study of T cell responses to AZD1222 COVID-19 vaccine. Study-wide findings and caveats: Distributed over spike, vaccine-associated CD4 TCRs predominated at 160-218 and 743-854. It was only a handful of AZD1222 recipients who were seropositive at baseline.

Assay used: immunoSEQ multiplex PCR; TCRdb lists only in-frame clones, some missing. The sample carries approximately 120,000 clones, about 89% recorded once. The CDR3 is made up of 15 amino acids. Germline loops: CDR1 SQVTM, CDR2 ANQGSEA. Trimming took 3 bases from V and 0 from J; bases not matched to a gene: 6. V gene TRBV29-1 combines with J gene TRBJ2-5, with 8 positions matching TRBD1. This receptor was taken from an adult who received the AZD1222 COVID-19 vaccine. The sample was peripheral blood, taken 28 days after the second AZD1222 dose. The CDR3 spells CSVDLQGANQETQYF. Written as DNA, the CDR3 is TGCAGCGTTGATCTGCAGGGGGCCAACCAAGAGACCCAGTACTTC.